These 22 T cell receptor beta chains share one sample of origin, sequenced in a study of CD8+ T cells in alopecia areata. The treatment: oral pan-JAK inhibitor, 5-10 mg twice daily. Peripheral blood and lesional scalp punch biopsies were taken from alopecia areata patients. Isolated RNA was reverse transcribed into cDNA used as the sequencing template. TCRdb's copy holds only in-frame clones and misses some; the assay was immunoSEQ multiplex PCR. The data show 4,000 to 5,500 clones, approximately 90% seen once. The specimen was skin, collected at week 4, from a patient treated with tofacitinib. Receptors were obtained from a human donor with alopecia areata.

The genes are TRBV7-2 and TRBJ2-4; 7 positions agree with TRBD2. The CDR3 runs 16 residues. Trimming removed 5 bases from V and 2 bases from J; junction bases left unmatched: 9. Germline CDR1 SGHTA, CDR2 FQGNSA. CDR3 DNA sequence: TGTGCCAGCAGCAAACCGACTAGCTGGTCCAAAAACATTCAGTACTTC. As protein: CASSKPTSWSKNIQYF.

V gene TRBV15 combines with J gene TRBJ1-2; D unresolved. Germline loops: CDR1 LNHNV, CDR2 YYDKDF (reference sequence). This CDR3 has 16 residues. V was trimmed by 1 base and J by 0 bases, leaving 12 bases between them. The CDR3 loop reads CATSRATGTANYGYTF. The CDR3 DNA sequence: TGTGCCACCAGCAGAGCCACGGGAACAGCTAACTATGGCTACACCTTC.

The chain links TRBV7-8 to TRBJ2-2, with D possibly TRBD1 on 6 matching bases. V was trimmed by 7 bases and J by 6 bases, leaving 12 bases between them. The CDR3 contains 13 residues. Germline loops: CDR1 SGHVS, CDR2 FQNEAQ. The DNA for the CDR3 is TGTGCCAGCACCCGTACAGGGTCCGGGGAGCTGTTTTTT. Amino acid sequence: CASTRTGSGELFF. The full variable domain, with the rest looked up from reference TRBV7-8 and TRBJ2-2, is GAGVSQSPRYKVAKRGQDVALRCDPISGHVSLFWYQQALGQGPEFLTYFQNEAQLDKSGLPSDRFFAERPEGSVSTLKIQRTQQEDSAVYLCASTRTGSGELFFGEGSRLTVL.

This clone has just a few counts. The chain is built from TRBV6-1 and TRBJ2-2; D unresolved. The CDR3 runs to 13 residues. V gave up 6 bases and J gave up 1 base, with 6 bases separating them. Germline V CDR1 and CDR2: MNHNS, SASEGT. The CDR3 loop reads CASRTLNTGELFF. CDR3 DNA: TGTGCCAGCAGGACATTGAACACCGGGGAGCTGTTTTTT.

V is TRBV6-1 and J is TRBJ2-2; D unresolved. Trimming pared 6 bases from V and 2 bases from J, leaving 10 bases between. The CDR3 has 14 residues. CDR1 and CDR2 from the germline V gene are MNHNS and SASEGT. CDR3 sequence reads: CASRVGRNTGELFF. CDR3 nucleotides: TGTGCCAGCAGGGTCGGGCGAAACACCGGGGAGCTGTTTTTT.

V is TRBV7-2 and J is TRBJ1-2, with TRBD1 as a possible D gene (6 bases). V lost 4 bases and J lost 8, with 11 bases in between. Germline values: CDR1 SGHTA, CDR2 FQGNSA. This CDR3 is 12 amino acids long. CDR3: CASSYFRGGYTF. The CDR3 bases are TGTGCCAGCAGCTATTTCAGGGGCGGCTACACCTTC.

The J gene is TRBJ2-1, the V gene TRBV18; D not certain. The CDR3 contains 12 residues. Trimming left V 2 bases short and J 8 bases short, with 7 bases between. CDR1 and CDR2 from the germline V gene are KGHSH and LQKENI. For the CDR3, the DNA is TGTGCCAGCTCACCAGGGCTGGATGAGCAGTTCTTC. Translated: CASSPGLDEQFF.

V usage is TRBV19 and J usage is TRBJ2-7; no definite D call. CDR3 size: 17 residues. Deletions cut 5 bases from V and 9 bases from J, with 29 bases between. Looked up from germline, CDR1 is LNHDA and CDR2 is SQIVND (reference sequence). The CDR3 bases are TGTGCCAGTAGTCCAAGGACGCCGGGCCAGAGACGAAGTGGGCAGTACTTC. It translates to CASSPRTPGQRRSGQYF.

This chain links TRBV6-5 with TRBJ1-2; D possibly corresponds to TRBD1 (5 bases). Germline V gene sequence: CDR1 MNHEY, CDR2 SVGAGI. The length of the CDR3 is 14 residues. Trimming cost V 7 bases and J 3 bases, with 15 bases left between them. This CDR3 reads CASMGQGEDYGYTF. The CDR3 DNA is TGTGCCAGCATGGGCCAGGGAGAGGACTATGGCTACACCTTC.

V gene TRBV7-8 combines with J gene TRBJ2-7; tentatively, D is TRBD2 (6 bases). CDR1 and CDR2 (germline): SGHVS, FQNEAQ. The V end was cut by 0 bases, the J end by 1 base, with 10 bases between. The CDR3 runs 15 residues. The CDR3 DNA sequence: TGTGCCAGCAGCTTAGCAATGGCGGGATCCTACGAGCAGTACTTC. Its translation is CASSLAMAGSYEQYF.

V usage is TRBV7-2 and J usage is TRBJ2-3; D gene unclear. CDR3 length: 12 amino acids. Germline loops: CDR1 SGHTA, CDR2 FQGNSA. V lost 5 bases and J 8 bases, leaving 11 bases between the germline ends. The CDR3 DNA reads as TGTGCCAGCAGCCCTACTTTCGGTACGCAGTATTTT. Residues: CASSPTFGTQYF.

The chain has TRBV13 and TRBJ1-1; a weak D match, TRBD1 (5 bases). The germline gives CDR1 PRHDT, CDR2 FYEKMQ (reference sequence). V lost 5 bases and J 2 bases, leaving 12 bases between the germline ends. This CDR3 region has 14 residues. The CDR3 loop reads CASSARQRNTEAFF. In nucleotides, the CDR3 is TGTGCCAGCAGCGCCAGACAGAGAAACACTGAAGCTTTCTTT. Full variable domain (missing parts from reference TRBV13 and TRBJ1-1): AAGVIQSPRHLIKEKRETATLKCYPIPRHDTVYWYQQGPGQDPQFLISFYEKMQSDKGSIPDRFSAQQFSDYHSELNMSSLELGDSALYFCASSARQRNTEAFFGQGTRLTVV.

The gene calls are TRBV5-1 and TRBJ2-7, with D unclear. Germline CDR1 SGHRS, CDR2 YFSETQ. The CDR3 has 13 amino acids. The V and J ends lost 2 bases and 6 bases respectively, with 12 bases between them. For the CDR3, the DNA is TGCGCCAGCAGCTTAACAGAGGTCGGCGAGCAGTACTTC. This sequence encodes CASSLTEVGEQYF.

This chain links TRBV30 with TRBJ1-1, with a weak D call TRBD1 (5 bases). Trimming stripped 3 bases from V and 6 bases from J, with 26 bases between. Germline loops: CDR1 GTSNPN, CDR2 SVGIG (reference sequence). There are 17 residues in the CDR3. The CDR3 region is CAWRIGAGFFRDSEAFF. The CDR3 DNA follows: TGTGCCTGGAGGATCGGGGCGGGTTTCTTTCGGGATTCTGAAGCTTTCTTT.

The chain employs TRBV30 and TRBJ2-6; D may be TRBD1 (6 bases). V lost 5 bases and J 2 bases, leaving 13 bases between the germline ends. The CDR3 extends over 15 amino acids. Germline V gives CDR1 GTSNPN, CDR2 SVGIG (reference sequence). Here the CDR3 reads CAWFHRATGANVLTF. CDR3 in DNA: TGTGCCTGGTTCCACAGGGCCACTGGGGCCAACGTCCTGACTTTC.

V is TRBV5-1 and J is TRBJ2-3, with D unclear. Germline V gives CDR1 SGHRS, CDR2 YFSETQ. The CDR3 loop spans 13 amino acids. V was cut by 6 bases and J by 2 bases, with 10 bases left in between. The chain's CDR3 is CASKKEATDTQYF. The CDR3 region has the DNA TGCGCCAGCAAGAAAGAGGCCACAGATACGCAGTATTTT.

The chain combines TRBV7-6 with TRBJ1-6; the D gene is possibly TRBD1 (5 bases). CDR1 is SGHVS and CDR2 is FNYEAQ in the germline V gene. The CDR3 extends over 19 amino acids. V gave up 5 bases and J gave up 6 bases, with 26 bases separating them. The CDR3 loop is CASSPLPPDRREGNSPLHF. CDR3 bases: TGTGCCAGCAGCCCATTGCCTCCTGACAGACGGGAGGGTAATTCACCCCTCCACTTT.

The rearrangement links TRBV7-3 to TRBJ2-3, with D possibly TRBD2 on 6 matching bases. V lost 5 bases and J 1 base, leaving 13 bases between the germline ends. Germline assignment: CDR1 SGHTA and CDR2 FQGTGA. This CDR3 is 15 amino acids long. The CDR3 spells CASSLLATRTDTQYF. DNA for the CDR3: TGTGCCAGCAGCCTTCTAGCGACTCGCACAGATACGCAGTATTTT.

This chain joins TRBV10-1 and TRBJ2-1, with 7 bases aligning to TRBD2. Germline-derived CDR1 and CDR2 are WNHNN and SYGVQD (reference sequence). V gave up 3 bases and J gave up 0 bases; unmatched junction bases: 2. This CDR3 contains 15 residues. Written as DNA, the CDR3 is TGCGCCAGCAGTGACGGGGGGAGCTCCTACAATGAGCAGTTCTTC. Translating it yields CASSDGGSSYNEQFF.

This clone was observed a single time. The rearrangement uses TRBV5-6 and TRBJ2-2; D ambiguous. Trimming pared 0 bases from V and 1 base from J, leaving 7 bases between. The CDR3 runs to 15 residues. Looked up from germline, CDR1 is SGHDT and CDR2 is YYEEEE. CDR3 nucleotide sequence: TGTGCCAGCAGCTTGGTTCTGTTGAACACCGGGGAGCTGTTTTTT. Its protein product is CASSLVLLNTGELFF.

This clone was observed once. This sequence joins TRBV29-1 and TRBJ1-1, with 7 bases lining up with TRBD1. Germline V CDR1 and CDR2: SQVTM, ANQGSEA. V gave up 6 bases and J gave up 0 bases; unmatched junction bases: 10. The CDR3 covers 15 residues. As DNA, the CDR3 is TGCAGCGTCACAGGGACAGCCAATATGAACACTGAAGCTTTCTTT. Translated, it gives CSVTGTANMNTEAFF.

This clone came up once. The rearrangement joins TRBV19 to TRBJ2-1, with 9 bases identical to TRBD1. The V segment lost 8 bases and the J segment 6 bases; nucleotides outside the gene matches: 11. Germline CDR1 LNHDA, CDR2 SQIVND (reference sequence). This CDR3 region has 15 residues. In DNA, the CDR3 is TGTGCCAGTGATCCCGGGACAGGGCCTTTCAATGAGCAGTTCTTC. It yields the protein CASDPGTGPFNEQFF. Drawing the rest from reference TRBV19 and TRBJ2-1, the complete variable domain is DGGITQSPKYLFRKEGQNVTLSCEQNLNHDAMYWYRQDPGQGLRLIYYSQIVNDFQKGDIAEGYSVSREKKESFPLTVTSAQKNPTAFYLCASDPGTGPFNEQFFGPGTRLTVL.